This T cell receptor beta chain was sequenced during a study of cytomegalovirus exposure and HLA in healthy donors. Study-wide context: An earlier analysis identified more than 95 million unique TCR beta sequences in about 179 million T cells. Study-level results: The investigators catalogued some 150 TCR beta chains as cytomegalovirus-associated. Association of a missense DCLRE1C variant with TCR beta V- and J-gene trimming was reported in a later analysis. A few chains linked to CMV were shown in vitro to be specific for CMV antigens.

The PCR had 60 Vbeta and 13 Jbeta primers. Data came from immunoSEQ multiplex PCR; TCRdb stores just in-frame clones and leaves some out. The sample shows 250,000 to 350,000 clones, about 66% of them seen only once. The CDR3 is 14 residues long. Per germline, CDR1 SGHRS and CDR2 YFSETQ. Trimming pared 4 bases from V and 0 bases from J, leaving 11 bases between. Comments on this clone: Its antigen is undetermined.

This clonotype originated in a female donor in good health and CMV-seronegative. The chain is built from TRBV5-1 and TRBJ2-7; possibly TRBD1 for D (5 bases). Material: PBMCs. CDR3 loop: CASSTSQDSYEQYF. CDR3 nucleotides: TGCGCCAGCAGCACCTCACAGGACTCCTACGAGCAGTACTTC.